What follows are 32 T cell receptor beta chains derived from one specimen sequenced in a study of shared clonotypes between healthy human individuals. Sequencing used immunoSEQ multiplex PCR; TCRdb keeps in-frame clones, though not all of them. The data contain about 1 million clones, roughly 75% of them singletons. Sample: memory CD4+ T cells sorted from blood. Subset of the sample: CD45RA-negative fraction. The receptors come from a man aged 18 to 35 in good health.

V gene TRBV6-1 combines with J gene TRBJ2-2; 8 nucleotides agree with TRBD1. CDR1 is MNHNS and CDR2 is SASEGT in the germline V gene. V shed 4 bases, J shed 4 bases, and the junction held 5 bases outside the gene matches. There are 15 residues in the CDR3. The CDR3 spells CASSGRTGSTGELFF. CDR3 coding DNA: TGTGCCAGCAGTGGCCGGACAGGGAGCACCGGGGAGCTGTTTTTT.

The chain links TRBV5-1 to TRBJ2-1, with D perhaps TRBD2 (5 bases). Germline values: CDR1 SGHRS, CDR2 YFSETQ. This CDR3 is built from 14 residues. Trimming took off 1 base at V and 6 bases at J, with 11 bases between the two ends. In DNA, the CDR3 is TGCGCCAGCAGCTTGCAGGACTCTCTCAATGAGCAGTTCTTC. It translates to CASSLQDSLNEQFF. The full variable domain, completed using reference TRBV5-1 and TRBJ2-1, is KAGVTQTPRYLIKTRGQQVTLSCSPISGHRSVSWYQQTPGQGLQFLFEYFSETQRNKGNFPGRFSGRQFSNSRSEMNVSTLELGDSALYLCASSLQDSLNEQFFGPGTRLTVL.

This clone showed up just a few times. The genes are TRBV30 and TRBJ2-3, with D perhaps matching TRBD1 or TRBD2 (6 bases each). Trimming took 1 base from V and 5 from J, leaving 16 bases between them. CDR1 and CDR2 from the germline V gene are GTSNPN and SVGIG (reference sequence). This CDR3 comprises 15 residues. CDR3 coding DNA: TGTGCCTGGAGTGCACGACTAGGGGGAGTAGATACGCAGTATTTT. Translation: CAWSARLGGVDTQYF.

V is TRBV30 and J is TRBJ2-6, with D possibly being TRBD1 or TRBD2 (6 bases each). Trimming removed 0 bases at V and 2 bases at J, with 14 bases between. Germline V gene sequence: CDR1 GTSNPN, CDR2 SVGIG (reference sequence). The CDR3 extends over 17 amino acids. CDR3 sequence: CAWSVFVGGAGANVLTF. DNA of the CDR3: TGTGCCTGGAGTGTATTCGTCGGGGGCGCTGGGGCCAACGTCCTGACTTTC.

About this clone itself: In the same sample, other DNA sequences code for this CDR3. The chain links TRBV7-8 to TRBJ2-1; D remains unclear. V lost 6 bases to trimming and J lost 7 bases, with 10 bases between them. Germline CDR1 reads SGHVS; CDR2 reads FQNEAQ. CDR3 size: 12 residues. The CDR3 coding sequence is TGTGCCAGCAGTCCAGCGATGAATGAGCAGTTCTTC. As protein: CASSPAMNEQFF. The full variable domain, in which reference TRBV7-8 and TRBJ2-1 provide the parts outside the CDR3, is GAGVSQSPRYKVAKRGQDVALRCDPISGHVSLFWYQQALGQGPEFLTYFQNEAQLDKSGLPSDRFFAERPEGSVSTLKIQRTQQEDSAVYLCASSPAMNEQFFGPGTRLTVL.

This chain connects TRBV5-1 to TRBJ2-7; TRBD1 matches at 7 bases. The CDR3 spans 15 residues. The germline V gene has CDR1 SGHRS and CDR2 YFSETQ. V was pared by 1 base and J by 3 bases, with 7 bases of the junction left unmatched. The CDR3 sequence: CASSLTPGDSYEQYF. The CDR3 DNA sequence: TGCGCCAGCAGCTTGACCCCCGGGGACAGCTACGAGCAGTACTTC.

The chain links TRBV28 to TRBJ1-2; D perhaps matches TRBD1 (6 bases). Germline CDR1 MDHEN, CDR2 SYDVKM. There are 15 residues in the CDR3. Trimming took off 5 bases at V and 4 bases at J, with 17 bases between the two ends. The CDR3 DNA sequence: TGTGCCAGCAGTATACCACAACAGGGCTTCTATGGCTACACCTTC. It encodes CASSIPQQGFYGYTF.

This chain uses TRBV1 with TRBJ2-2; no DNA check was done on the table's D call, TRBD1. TRBV1 is described as a pseudogene. The CDR3 is 15 residues long. CDR3 in amino acids: CTSSQESGMAGELFF. The CDR3 DNA is TGCACCAGCAGCCAAGAATCAGGGATGGCCGGGGAGCTGTTTTTT.

V and J are TRBV5-1 and TRBJ2-7; D gene uncertain. The length of the CDR3 is 14 residues. Trimming stripped 4 bases from V and 0 bases from J, with 11 bases between. CDR1 is SGHRS and CDR2 is YFSETQ in the germline V gene. The CDR3 nucleotides are TGCGCCAGCAGCCCCGAGGACCCCTCCTACGAGCAGTACTTC. It yields the protein CASSPEDPSYEQYF.

The genes are TRBV19 and TRBJ1-4; D perhaps matches TRBD1 (6 bases). The germline V gene encodes CDR1 LNHDA and CDR2 SQIVND (reference sequence). V gave up 9 bases and J gave up 0 bases, with 11 bases separating them. CDR3 length: 14 amino acids. CDR3 DNA sequence: TGTGCCAGCGGACAGCTGTCAACTAATGAAAAACTGTTTTTT. It yields the protein CASGQLSTNEKLFF.

The CDR3 DNA follows: TGTGCCAGCAGTTCCCTCGGAGCGGGAGGTGACGAGCAGTACTTC. Residues: CASSSLGAGGDEQYF. The chain couples TRBV27 to TRBJ2-7; 9 bases line up with TRBD2. The CDR3 has 15 amino acids. The V gene end was trimmed by 4 bases and the J gene end by 5 bases; junction bases not matched to a gene: 9. Germline V CDR1 and CDR2: MNHEY, SMNVEV (reference sequence).

The chain carries TRBV7-2 and TRBJ1-1; TRBD1 matches 7 bases. Germline V gene sequence: CDR1 SGHTA, CDR2 FQGNSA. The CDR3 runs to 14 residues. Losses at the gene ends were 5 bases for V and 1 base for J; bases not matched to a gene: 4. The chain's CDR3 is CASSVRQGNTEAFF. The CDR3 DNA reads TGTGCCAGCAGCGTTCGACAGGGGAACACTGAAGCTTTCTTT.

The J gene is TRBJ1-4, the V gene TRBV10-3; possibly TRBD1 for D (5 bases). Germline V gives CDR1 ENHRY, CDR2 SYGVKD. The V and J ends lost 4 bases and 5 bases respectively, with 11 bases between them. The CDR3 totals 14 residues. CDR3 sequence reads: CAISGQGGNEKLFF. The CDR3 DNA sequence: TGTGCCATCAGTGGTCAGGGTGGCAATGAAAAACTGTTTTTT.

The rearrangement joins TRBV5-1 to TRBJ2-7; D uncertain. Germline V gene data show CDR1 as SGHRS and CDR2 as YFSETQ. The CDR3 spans 15 residues. V gave up 4 bases and J gave up 0 bases, with 14 bases separating them. CDR3 in amino acids: CASSPDGTISYEQYF. The CDR3 region has the DNA TGCGCCAGCAGCCCCGACGGCACAATCTCCTACGAGCAGTACTTC.

This clone has a single count. The germline gene is not matched at one end of the junction; a read error may be the cause. CDR3 protein: CASSSPQGGSIQPQHF. In nucleotides, the CDR3 is TGTGCCAGCAGTTCCCCACAGGGAGGTAGCATTCAGCCCCAGCATTTT. This chain links TRBV28 with TRBJ1-5; weak D call: TRBD1 (6 bases). The CDR3 is made up of 16 amino acids. The germline gives CDR1 MDHEN, CDR2 SYDVKM.

The chain recombines TRBV7-6 with TRBJ2-3; 12 bases map to TRBD2. Germline-derived CDR1 and CDR2 are SGHVS and FNYEAQ. Losses at the gene ends were 4 bases for V and 6 bases for J; bases not matched to a gene: 5. CDR3 length: 15 residues. The CDR3 sequence: CASSSSGGAFDTQYF. As DNA, the CDR3 is TGTGCCAGCAGCTCTAGCGGGGGGGCTTTTGATACGCAGTATTTT.

This clone was counted a single time. The rearrangement joins TRBV18 to TRBJ1-1; 9 bases are a match to TRBD1. With V trimmed by 4 bases and J by 4 bases, 4 bases remained unmatched. CDR1 and CDR2 from the germline V gene are KGHSH and LQKENI. This CDR3 comprises 14 residues. CDR3 in amino acids: CASSRQGGGTEAFF. In DNA, the CDR3 is TGTGCCAGCTCACGACAGGGGGGAGGCACTGAAGCTTTCTTT.

This rearrangement joins TRBV7-6 to TRBJ1-5, with 8 positions matching TRBD1. The CDR3 consists of 16 residues. In germline, CDR1 is SGHVS, CDR2 FNYEAQ. Trimming removed 2 bases from V and 1 base from J; junction bases left unmatched: 4. This chain's CDR3 is CASSLNPGGSNQPQHF. The CDR3 region has the DNA TGTGCCAGCAGCTTAAATCCAGGGGGCAGCAATCAGCCCCAGCATTTT.

As for this clone: The sample carries other DNA sequences with the same CDR3. The chain combines TRBV4-1 with TRBJ2-5; 9 bases are a match to TRBD1. The V gene's germline CDR1 is MGHRA and CDR2 YSYEKL. J was trimmed by 4 bases and V by 4 bases; bases with no gene match: 4. The length of the CDR3 is 14 residues. CDR3 region: CASSPGQGGETQYF. Here the CDR3 DNA reads TGCGCCAGCAGCCCGGGACAGGGTGGAGAGACCCAGTACTTC.

The gene calls are TRBV6-5 and TRBJ1-1; unclear D gene. Between the trimmed V and J ends, which lost 10 bases and 0 bases, there was a span of 9 bases. The CDR3 loop spans 12 amino acids. Per germline, CDR1 MNHEY and CDR2 SVGAGI. The CDR3 region is CATSYVNTEAFF. DNA for the CDR3: TGTGCCACCTCATATGTGAACACTGAAGCTTTCTTT.

This rearrangement joins TRBV11-2 to TRBJ2-7, with 9 bases identical to TRBD2. V lost 5 bases and J lost 6; bases outside the gene matches: 8. CDR1 and CDR2 (germline): SGHAT, FQNNGV. This CDR3 comprises 14 residues. Here the CDR3 reads CASSADLAGIEQYF. The CDR3 DNA reads TGTGCCAGCAGCGCCGATCTAGCGGGAATCGAGCAGTACTTC. Supplemented by reference TRBV11-2 and TRBJ2-7, the full variable domain reads EAGVAQSPRYKIIEKRQSVAFWCNPISGHATLYWYQQILGQGPKLLIQFQNNGVVDDSQLPKDRFSAERLKGVDSTLKIQPAKLEDSAVYLCASSADLAGIEQYFGPGTRLTVT.

This clone has only one observation. The chain has TRBV30 and TRBJ1-6, with 7 bases identical to TRBD1. The CDR3 loop spans 17 amino acids. Trimming removed 4 bases from V and 0 bases from J; junction bases left unmatched: 9. Germline V gene lookup returns CDR1 GTSNPN and CDR2 SVGIG (reference sequence). The CDR3 reads CAWIAGGPSSYNSPLHF. In DNA form, the CDR3 reads TGTGCCTGGATCGCAGGGGGTCCGAGCTCCTATAATTCACCCCTCCACTTT.

The chain has TRBV7-9 and TRBJ2-1; 14 nucleotides agree with TRBD2. The junction had 7 bases not matched to a gene; V was cut back by 5 bases and J by 4 bases. CDR3 length: 17 residues. The germline gives CDR1 SEHNR, CDR2 FQNEAQ (reference sequence). The CDR3 DNA reads as TGTGCCAGCAGCGCATCCGGGACTAGCGGGAGATACAATGAGCAGTTCTTC. It specifies CASSASGTSGRYNEQFF.

Worth noting for this clone: The sample carries other DNA sequences with the same CDR3. The chain carries TRBV7-2 and TRBJ2-1; D is ambiguous. Germline assignment: CDR1 SGHTA and CDR2 FQGNSA. The CDR3 runs to 14 residues. The germline V and J ends were trimmed by 1 base and 0 bases, with 4 bases remaining between them. CDR3 residues: CASSLGSSYNEQFF. Written as DNA, the CDR3 is TGTGCCAGCAGCTTAGGGAGCTCCTACAATGAGCAGTTCTTC.

V usage is TRBV10-2 and J usage is TRBJ2-5, with D uncertain. In germline, CDR1 is WSHSY, CDR2 SAAADI. Trimming removed 4 bases from V and 4 bases from J, with 4 bases in between. CDR3 length: 11 residues. This CDR3 reads CASSGSETQYF. Here the CDR3 DNA reads TGCGCCAGCAGTGGGTCAGAGACCCAGTACTTC.

V and J are TRBV5-6 and TRBJ1-4, with a tentative D call TRBD1 (5 bases). Germline V gives CDR1 SGHDT, CDR2 YYEEEE. This CDR3 has 14 residues. Trimming shortened V by 0 bases and J by 8 bases, and 11 bases separated the two germline ends. The chain's CDR3 is CASSLVGVGEKLFF. The CDR3 coding sequence is TGTGCCAGCAGCTTGGTGGGGGTAGGAGAAAAACTGTTTTTT.

This sequence joins TRBV6-1 and TRBJ1-5; a possible D gene is TRBD1 (5 bases). Germline values: CDR1 MNHNS, CDR2 SASEGT. Trimming removed 5 bases from V and 10 bases from J, with 18 bases in between. The CDR3 covers 14 residues. CDR3 coding DNA: TGTGCCAGCAGTACTCCGGGGCCGGGGGAACCCCAGCATTTT. Translated, it gives CASSTPGPGEPQHF.

V usage is TRBV28 and J usage is TRBJ1-6, with D uncertain. This CDR3 contains 18 residues. The ends were cut back, 8 bases at V and 2 bases at J, with 22 bases in the middle. CDR1 is MDHEN, CDR2 SYDVKM, per germline. Here the CDR3 reads CASGPGGIGRTYNSPLHF. The CDR3 region has the DNA TGTGCCAGCGGGCCGGGTGGGATAGGTAGGACCTATAATTCACCCCTCCACTTT. Full variable domain (remainder filled in from reference TRBV28 and TRBJ1-6): DVKVTQSSRYLVKRTGEKVFLECVQDMDHENMFWYRQDPGLGLRLIYFSYDVKMKEKGDIPEGYSVSREKKERFSLILESASTNQTSMYLCASGPGGIGRTYNSPLHFGNGTRLTVT.

This sequence joins TRBV7-9 and TRBJ1-4; D gene uncertain. V was trimmed by 5 bases and J by 6 bases, leaving 7 bases between them. The CDR3 runs to 12 residues. Germline-derived CDR1 and CDR2 are SEHNR and FQNEAQ (reference sequence). The CDR3 loop reads CASSLVHEKLFF. DNA of the CDR3: TGTGCCAGCAGCCTAGTCCATGAAAAACTGTTTTTT.

This clone was seen once. The identical CDR3 is also encoded by other nucleotide sequences in the sample. The chain uses TRBV11-2 and TRBJ2-1, with 8 bases matching TRBD1. The J segment lost 0 bases and the V segment lost 3 bases, leaving 1 base of the junction unmatched. The CDR3 spans 15 residues. The germline gives CDR1 SGHAT, CDR2 FQNNGV. The CDR3 sequence is CASSLDRASYNEQFF. DNA for the CDR3: TGTGCCAGCAGCTTGGACAGGGCCTCCTACAATGAGCAGTTCTTC. The full variable domain, rest sourced from reference TRBV11-2 and TRBJ2-1, is EAGVAQSPRYKIIEKRQSVAFWCNPISGHATLYWYQQILGQGPKLLIQFQNNGVVDDSQLPKDRFSAERLKGVDSTLKIQPAKLEDSAVYLCASSLDRASYNEQFFGPGTRLTVL.

The chain employs TRBV6-1 and TRBJ1-6, with 7 positions matching TRBD1. V lost 0 bases, J lost 11 bases, and 4 bases stayed unmatched. This CDR3 has 14 residues. The germline CDR1 and CDR2 sequences are MNHNS and SASEGT. This CDR3 is CASSEAGTVTPLHF. As DNA, the CDR3 is TGTGCCAGCAGTGAAGCCGGGACAGTAACACCCCTCCACTTT.

This clone was seen a few times. The sample carries other DNA sequences with the same CDR3. The chain is built from TRBV5-1 and TRBJ2-2, with D possibly matching TRBD1 (5 bases). Trimming removed 0 bases at V and 5 bases at J, with 5 bases between. CDR1 is SGHRS, CDR2 YFSETQ, per germline. The CDR3 has 13 amino acids. Here the CDR3 reads CASSLEGTGELFF. For the CDR3, the DNA is TGCGCCAGCAGCTTGGAGGGGACCGGGGAGCTGTTTTTT.